This TCR beta chain comes out of a study of CD4 T cells in relation to SARS-CoV-2 and coronaviruses. Overall study: No peptide or an HIV-1 Nef peptide pool served as negative control.

The unexposed donors gave CD4+ T cells in about 2011-2018, prior to COVID-19. After nine to ten days of culture, CD4+ T cells were isolated. This table comes from immunoSEQ multiplex PCR, and its TCRdb copy is limited to in-frame clones, with some not included. The table shows approximately 22,000 clones, with around three quarters occurring only once. About this clone itself: Its matching antigen is unknown.

This CDR3 is 14 amino acids long. Germline CDR1 LNHDA, CDR2 SQIVND (reference sequence). Trimming took 4 bases from V and 10 from J; bases not matched to a gene: 12. The genes are TRBV19 and TRBJ1-1; 7 nucleotides agree with TRBD1. Sequencing used CD4+ T cells from PBMCs, cultured in vitro. This TCR came from a human donor in good health. CDR3 in amino acids: CASSSQTGRIGAFF. CDR3 nucleotides: TGTGCCAGTAGTAGCCAGACAGGGAGGATTGGAGCTTTCTTT. Supplemented by reference TRBV19 and TRBJ1-1, the full variable domain reads DGGITQSPKYLFRKEGQNVTLSCEQNLNHDAMYWYRQDPGQGLRLIYYSQIVNDFQKGDIAEGYSVSREKKESFPLTVTSAQKNPTAFYLCASSSQTGRIGAFFGQGTRLTVV.